One sample yielded the 25 T cell receptor beta chains listed below, sequenced in a study of cytomegalovirus exposure and HLA in healthy donors. Primers: 60 Vbeta forward and 13 Jbeta reverse. Some clones are missing from TCRdb's copy, which holds only in-frame ones; the method was immunoSEQ multiplex PCR. Among around 140,000 clones listed, 70% to 85% were seen once. Sequencing was done on a sample of PBMCs. The source of these receptors is a woman aged 60-75 years in good health and CMV-seropositive.

The gene calls are TRBV20-1 and TRBJ1-2; TRBD1 might be the D (5 bases). Germline assignment: CDR1 DFQATT and CDR2 SNEGSKA (reference sequence). The length of the CDR3 is 11 residues. The V and J ends lost 6 bases and 8 bases respectively, with 13 bases between them. CDR3 sequence: CSATPGLGYTF. The CDR3 nucleotides are TGCAGTGCGACCCCAGGGCTAGGCTACACCTTC.

This clone was counted a few times. The V gene is TRBV14, the J gene TRBJ1-2, with 12 bases matching TRBD1. V lost 0 bases to trimming and J lost 8 bases; unmatched junction nucleotides: 13. The germline CDR1 and CDR2 sequences are SGHDN and FVKESK. The CDR3 has 18 residues. CDR3 coding DNA: TGTGCCAGCAGCCAAGATGCGGGACAGGGGGCGCGAGGAAGAGGCTACACCTTC. Amino acid sequence: CASSQDAGQGARGRGYTF.

The V call is TRBV25-1, the J call TRBJ2-7; 8 nucleotides align to TRBD1. J lost 4 bases, V lost 8 bases, and 7 bases had no gene match. This CDR3 is 13 amino acids long. Looked up from germline, CDR1 is MGHDK and CDR2 is SYGVNS. In DNA, the CDR3 is TGTGCCAGCCGAAAAGGACAGGGTTACGAGCAGTACTTC. Residues: CASRKGQGYEQYF.

This clone turned up a few times. CDR3 nucleotide sequence: TGTGCCAGCAGCGTATCCCCTGCGACTAGTTTGAACATTCAGTACTTC. It is translated as CASSVSPATSLNIQYF. The chain has TRBV9 and TRBJ2-4, with a weak D call TRBD2 (6 bases). The V gene's germline CDR1 is SGDLS and CDR2 YYNGEE. CDR3 length equals 16 residues. Trimming shortened V by 1 base and J by 7 bases, and 18 bases separated the two germline ends.

The chain couples TRBV21-1 to TRBJ1-1. TRBV21-1 is labeled a pseudogene. The CDR3 totals 14 residues. The CDR3: CASSERRENTEAFF. CDR3 in DNA: TGTGCCAGCAGCGAACGACGGGAGAACACTGAAGCTTTCTTT.

The chain employs TRBV5-1 and TRBJ2-1; 7 nucleotides align to TRBD2. Germline V CDR1 and CDR2: SGHRS, YFSETQ. The CDR3 sequence is 17 residues long. Trimming took 1 base from V and 4 from J; bases not matched to a gene: 11. The DNA of the CDR3 is TGCGCCAGCAGCTTGAAAACCCAGCGGGACGGTTACAATGAGCAGTTCTTC. This sequence encodes CASSLKTQRDGYNEQFF.

The V and J genes are TRBV7-9 and TRBJ2-3, with TRBD1 as a possible D gene (6 bases). CDR1 and CDR2 (germline): SEHNR, FQNEAQ (reference sequence). V gave up 2 bases and J gave up 4 bases, with 16 bases separating them. The CDR3 is made up of 16 amino acids. In DNA form, the CDR3 reads TGTGCCAGCAGCTTAATAGCAGGGGATGTTTCAGATACGCAGTATTTT. Its translation: CASSLIAGDVSDTQYF.

V is TRBV27 and J is TRBJ2-5; 8 bases map to TRBD1. V shed 3 bases and J 5 bases; nucleotides not matched to a gene: 11. Germline V gene lookup returns CDR1 MNHEY and CDR2 SMNVEV (reference sequence). The CDR3 runs to 16 residues. In DNA, the CDR3 is TGTGCCAGCAGTTTGGGAATCGGGACAGGTTGGGAGACCCAGTACTTC. Its protein is CASSLGIGTGWETQYF.

The genes are TRBV30 and TRBJ2-6, with 10 positions matching TRBD2. CDR1 and CDR2 (germline): GTSNPN, SVGIG (reference sequence). The ends lost 2 bases at V and 0 bases at J; junction bases unmatched: 10. The CDR3 has 19 amino acids. The CDR3 DNA reads TGTGCCTGGAGTCCTTCCCGACTAGCGGGTAGCTCTGGGGCCAACGTCCTGACTTTC. It is translated as CAWSPSRLAGSSGANVLTF.

The chain recombines TRBV30 with TRBJ2-1; TRBD2 agrees at 11 bases. CDR3 length: 17 amino acids. Per the germline V gene, CDR1 is GTSNPN and CDR2 is SVGIG (reference sequence). V lost 2 bases and J lost 6; bases outside the gene matches: 12. CDR3 region: CAWSLRLAGFLGNEQFF. In DNA, the CDR3 is TGTGCCTGGAGTCTTAGACTAGCGGGATTCCTGGGCAATGAGCAGTTCTTC.

The chain uses TRBV5-1 and TRBJ1-2; 8 bases match TRBD1. This CDR3 region has 14 residues. The germline V gene has CDR1 SGHRS and CDR2 YFSETQ. Germline trimming cut 4 bases from V and 3 bases from J; bases unmatched to any gene: 5. The CDR3 sequence is CASSGDRRDYGYTF. The DNA for the CDR3 is TGCGCCAGCAGCGGGGACAGGCGGGACTATGGCTACACCTTC. The whole variable domain, filled in from reference TRBV5-1 and TRBJ1-2, reads KAGVTQTPRYLIKTRGQQVTLSCSPISGHRSVSWYQQTPGQGLQFLFEYFSETQRNKGNFPGRFSGRQFSNSRSEMNVSTLELGDSALYLCASSGDRRDYGYTFGSGTRLTVV.

This clone came up once. The V call is TRBV9, the J call TRBJ2-5; 8 nucleotides match TRBD1. The V segment lost 3 bases and the J segment 7 bases; nucleotides outside the gene matches: 17. The CDR3 is 17 amino acids. Looked up from germline, CDR1 is SGDLS and CDR2 is YYNGEE. The chain's CDR3 is CASSAQWDRNVRGTQYF. CDR3 bases: TGTGCCAGCAGCGCCCAATGGGACAGGAACGTCCGCGGGACCCAGTACTTC.

The chain couples TRBV30 to TRBJ1-4, with 9 bases lining up with TRBD1. The V gene's germline CDR1 is GTSNPN and CDR2 SVGIG (reference sequence). This CDR3 spans 19 amino acids. V lost 0 bases to trimming and J lost 4 bases; unmatched junction nucleotides: 15. The CDR3 reads CAWSVQRSGQGRGNEKLFF. DNA of the CDR3: TGTGCCTGGAGTGTACAGAGGTCGGGACAGGGTAGAGGTAATGAAAAACTGTTTTTT.

This clone appeared a single time. The chain employs TRBV9 and TRBJ2-7; 7 nucleotides align to TRBD2. The CDR3 length is 16 residues. With 2 bases clipped from V and 0 bases from J, the junction kept 8 bases outside the gene matches. Germline V gene lookup returns CDR1 SGDLS and CDR2 YYNGEE. The CDR3 sequence: CASSVDLGGSSYEQYF. In DNA form, the CDR3 reads TGTGCCAGCAGCGTTGACCTTGGCGGGAGCTCCTACGAGCAGTACTTC.

The V call is TRBV4-2, the J call TRBJ1-4; tentative D call: TRBD1 (5 bases). The CDR3 extends over 17 amino acids. The germline V gene encodes CDR1 LGHNA and CDR2 YNFKEQ. The germline V and J ends were trimmed by 4 bases and 1 base, with 16 bases remaining between them. CDR3 nucleotide sequence: TGTGCCAGCAGCCTCGGGGGAGGGGCGCAAACTAATGAAAAACTGTTTTTT. This encodes CASSLGGGAQTNEKLFF.

The gene calls are TRBV5-4 and TRBJ2-5; TRBD1 agrees at 12 bases. Trimming cost V 4 bases and J 5 bases; bases outside gene matches: 6. CDR1 is SGHNT and CDR2 is YYREEE in the germline V gene (reference sequence). The CDR3 has 15 amino acids. The CDR3 bases are TGTGCCAGCAGCGGGGGACAGGGGGCGAGGGAGACCCAGTACTTC. This codes for CASSGGQGARETQYF. Full variable domain (rest looked up from reference TRBV5-4 and TRBJ2-5): ETGVTQSPTHLIKTRGQQVTLRCSSQSGHNTVSWYQQALGQGPQFIFQYYREEENGRGNFPPRFSGLQFPNYSSELNVNALELDDSALYLCASSGGQGARETQYFGPGTRLLVL.

The J gene is TRBJ2-7, the V gene TRBV6-5; D gene uncertain. V was clipped by 6 bases and J by 3 bases, with 12 bases between them. This CDR3 is built from 13 residues. Germline lookup yields CDR1 MNHEY and CDR2 SVGAGI. CDR3 in amino acids: CASSPPRVYEQYF. The CDR3, as DNA: TGTGCCAGCAGCCCCCCTCGAGTCTACGAGCAGTACTTC.

This clone was picked up one time. The chain employs TRBV19 and TRBJ2-7, with 7 positions matching TRBD2. CDR1 and CDR2 from the germline V gene are LNHDA and SQIVND (reference sequence). J was trimmed by 5 bases and V by 5 bases; bases with no gene match: 12. The CDR3 totals 15 residues. The CDR3 here is CASSSDSAGVDEQYF. The CDR3 coding sequence is TGTGCCAGTAGTTCGGACTCGGCGGGGGTCGACGAGCAGTACTTC.

The V gene is TRBV23-1, the J gene TRBJ2-1, with 7 bases aligning to TRBD1. TRBV23-1 is labeled an ORF, and its function is uncertain. This CDR3 contains 15 residues. V gave up 4 bases and J gave up 5 bases; unmatched junction bases: 8. The CDR3 here is CASSLSRGLNNEQFF. In DNA form, the CDR3 reads TGCGCCAGCAGTCTATCTAGGGGGCTTAACAATGAGCAGTTCTTC.

Concerning this clone: One end of the junction is discordant with germline, which a read error may explain. The J gene is TRBJ1-2, the V gene TRBV2; 7 bases are a match to TRBD1. CDR3 size: 10 residues. The V gene's germline CDR1 is SNHLY and CDR2 FYNNEI. The CDR3 DNA reads as TGTGCCAGCACGGGGACAGAGCCCGCCTTC. Amino acid sequence: CASTGTEPAF.

The chain recombines TRBV15 with TRBJ2-1; 12 bases line up with TRBD1. With V trimmed by 5 bases and J by 6 bases, 5 bases remained unmatched. This CDR3 spans 15 amino acids. Germline CDR1 reads LNHNV; CDR2 reads YYDKDF (reference sequence). The CDR3 here is CATSPRDRGPNEQFF. The DNA for the CDR3 is TGTGCCACCAGCCCCCGGGACAGGGGGCCCAATGAGCAGTTCTTC.

The chain carries TRBV19 and TRBJ1-5, with D maybe TRBD1 (5 bases). CDR3 length: 15 residues. CDR1 is LNHDA and CDR2 is SQIVND in the germline V gene (reference sequence). The V end was cut by 9 bases, the J end by 2 bases, with 17 bases between. CDR3 amino acids: CASQTGVGGNQPQHF. The CDR3 DNA reads as TGTGCCAGCCAAACGGGGGTAGGGGGCAATCAGCCCCAGCATTTT.

The genes are TRBV27 and TRBJ1-2, with unresolved D. This CDR3 region has 15 residues. V lost 2 bases and J lost 5, with 15 bases in between. CDR1 MNHEY and CDR2 SMNVEV come from the germline V gene (reference sequence). The CDR3 DNA reads as TGTGCCAGCAGTTTACAGGCAGGCGCACTTTATGGCTACACCTTC. Encoded protein: CASSLQAGALYGYTF.

This chain uses TRBV4-2 with TRBJ1-5; no clear D gene. This CDR3 has 15 amino acids. Germline V gives CDR1 LGHNA, CDR2 YNFKEQ. Between the trimmed V and J ends, which lost 4 bases and 4 bases, there was a span of 14 bases. The CDR3 DNA is TGTGCCAGCAGCCGTAGCCGGGTTCTAAATCAGCCCCAGCATTTT. This gives the protein CASSRSRVLNQPQHF.

The chain links TRBV13 to TRBJ2-7; D gene ambiguous. The V gene lost 0 bases and the J gene lost 2 bases, with 11 bases spanning the gap. The CDR3 has 15 amino acids. Germline CDR1 is PRHDT and CDR2 is FYEKMQ (reference sequence). The chain's CDR3 is CASSLGRDLPYEQYF. The CDR3 bases are TGTGCCAGCAGCTTAGGACGCGATCTACCCTACGAGCAGTACTTC.